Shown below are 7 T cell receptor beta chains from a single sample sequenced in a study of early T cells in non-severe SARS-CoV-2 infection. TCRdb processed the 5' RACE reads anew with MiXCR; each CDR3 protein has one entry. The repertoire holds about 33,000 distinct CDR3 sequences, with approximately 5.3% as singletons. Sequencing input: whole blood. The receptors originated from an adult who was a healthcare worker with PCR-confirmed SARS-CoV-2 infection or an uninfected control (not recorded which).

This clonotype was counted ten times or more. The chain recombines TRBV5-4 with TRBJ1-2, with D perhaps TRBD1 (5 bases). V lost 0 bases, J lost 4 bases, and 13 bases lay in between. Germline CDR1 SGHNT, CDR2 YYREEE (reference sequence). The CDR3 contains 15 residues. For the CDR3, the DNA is TGTGCCAGCAGCTTGGTAGACAGTTCGTTCTATGGCTACACCTTC. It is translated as CASSLVDSSFYGYTF.

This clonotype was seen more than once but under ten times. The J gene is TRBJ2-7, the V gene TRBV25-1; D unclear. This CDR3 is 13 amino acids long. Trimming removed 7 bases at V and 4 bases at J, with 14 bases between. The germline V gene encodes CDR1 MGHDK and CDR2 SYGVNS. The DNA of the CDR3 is TGTGCCAGCATCGGCCTCCCGAGTTACGAGCAGTACTTC. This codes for CASIGLPSYEQYF.

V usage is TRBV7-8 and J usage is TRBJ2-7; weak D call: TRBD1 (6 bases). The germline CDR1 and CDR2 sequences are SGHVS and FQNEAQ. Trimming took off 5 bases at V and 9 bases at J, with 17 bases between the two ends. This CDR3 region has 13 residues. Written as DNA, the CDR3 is TGTGCCAGCAGCGCACGGACAGATTGGGGGCAGTACTTC. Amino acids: CASSARTDWGQYF. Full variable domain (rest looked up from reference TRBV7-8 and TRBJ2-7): GAGVSQSPRYKVAKRGQDVALRCDPISGHVSLFWYQQALGQGPEFLTYFQNEAQLDKSGLPSDRFFAERPEGSVSTLKIQRTQQEDSAVYLCASSARTDWGQYFGPGTRLTVT.

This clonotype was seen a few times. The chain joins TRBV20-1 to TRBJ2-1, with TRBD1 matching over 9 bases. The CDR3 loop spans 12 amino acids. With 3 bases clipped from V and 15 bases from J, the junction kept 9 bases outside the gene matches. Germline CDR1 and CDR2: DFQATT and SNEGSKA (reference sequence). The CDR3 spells CSASRQGVRLFF. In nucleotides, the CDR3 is TGCAGTGCTAGCCGACAGGGGGTCAGGCTGTTCTTC.

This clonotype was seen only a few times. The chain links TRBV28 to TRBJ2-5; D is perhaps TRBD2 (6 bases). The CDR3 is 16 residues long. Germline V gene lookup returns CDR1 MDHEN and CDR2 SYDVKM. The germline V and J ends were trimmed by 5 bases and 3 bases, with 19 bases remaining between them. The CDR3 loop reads CASSRGTAQLEETQYF. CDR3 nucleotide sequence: TGTGCCAGCAGTAGAGGGACTGCCCAACTTGAAGAGACCCAGTACTTC.

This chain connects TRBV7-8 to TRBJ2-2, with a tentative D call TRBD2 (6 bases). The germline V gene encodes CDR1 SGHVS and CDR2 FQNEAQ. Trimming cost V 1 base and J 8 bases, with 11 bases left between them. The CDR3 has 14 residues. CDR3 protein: CASSLETSWGELFF. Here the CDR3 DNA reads TGTGCCAGCAGCTTAGAGACTAGTTGGGGGGAGCTGTTTTTT.

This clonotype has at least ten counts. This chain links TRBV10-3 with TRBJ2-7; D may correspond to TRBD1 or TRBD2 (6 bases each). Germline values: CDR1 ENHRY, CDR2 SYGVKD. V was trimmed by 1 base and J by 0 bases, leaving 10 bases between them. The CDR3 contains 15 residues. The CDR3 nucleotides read TGTGCCATCAGTGAGTTTAAGGGGGGCTCCTACGAGCAGTACTTC. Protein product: CAISEFKGGSYEQYF.